The TCR beta chain described here comes from a study of T cells in localized non-small cell lung cancer. In germline, CDR1 is SGHTA, CDR2 FQGNSA. V was pared by 3 bases and J by 0 bases, with 10 bases between. The CDR3 sequence is 15 residues long. TCRdb keeps only in-frame clones here, not all; method: immunoSEQ multiplex PCR. This sample has 64,000 or so clones, with roughly 88% found just once. The sample consisted of peripheral blood, taken before any cancer treatment. The chain combines TRBV7-2 with TRBJ2-3; D gene unclear. The TCR originated in a woman aged 40-75 years with stage I lung adenocarcinoma. The DNA for the CDR3 is TGTGCCAGCAGCTTCCAGCGCAAGAGCACAGATACGCAGTATTTT. It codes for CASSFQRKSTDTQYF.